One and the same sample provided the 13 T cell receptor beta chains below, sequenced in a study of T cell repertoires in cytomegalovirus infection. In TCRdb, the reads were re-called with MiXCR into one record per CDR3 protein. The data hold about 200,000 distinct CDR3 sequences, with roughly 9% observed a single time. Source material: PBMCs. These receptors were taken from a human donor in good health (CMV status not recorded). Some clones in this sample may be carry-over from other donors' samples.

This clonotype was seen a handful of times. This chain uses TRBV28 with TRBJ2-5; 8 nucleotides align to TRBD1. The CDR3 extends over 14 amino acids. After removal of 5 bases from V and 5 bases from J, the junction contained 7 bases not matched to a gene. Germline V CDR1 and CDR2: MDHEN, SYDVKM. The CDR3 DNA sequence: TGTGCCAGCAGTGGACAGGGTGGACTCGAGACCCAGTACTTC. It translates to CASSGQGGLETQYF.

This chain joins TRBV6-5 and TRBJ2-7; D could derive from TRBD1 or TRBD2 (5 bases each). The CDR3 totals 15 residues. V was shortened by 0 bases and J by 6 bases, with 15 bases between the two germline ends. Germline V gives CDR1 MNHEY, CDR2 SVGAGI. The CDR3 nucleotides read TGTGCCAGCAGTTACTCGAAGAGGGGTACCTCCGAGCAGTACTTC. Translated: CASSYSKRGTSEQYF.

This clonotype was detected ten times or more. This sequence joins TRBV10-2 and TRBJ1-1; unclear D gene. The CDR3 length is 15 residues. Germline CDR1 and CDR2: WSHSY and SAAADI. Trimming removed 2 bases from V and 2 bases from J, with 12 bases in between. The CDR3 sequence: CASSEPWAANTEAFF. The CDR3 nucleotides are TGCGCCAGCAGTGAGCCCTGGGCAGCAAACACTGAAGCTTTCTTT.

This clonotype was found a few times. The chain employs TRBV5-6 and TRBJ2-5; D might be TRBD1 (5 bases). Germline V gene data show CDR1 as SGHDT and CDR2 as YYEEEE. The CDR3 spans 14 residues. V was clipped by 3 bases and J by 3 bases, with 12 bases between them. The CDR3 DNA follows: TGTGCCAGCAGCTCTACACCGACAGAAGAGACCCAGTACTTC. It encodes CASSSTPTEETQYF.

Concerning this clonotype: It may be a read error: a sequence one base away is much more abundant. This CDR3 is missing its conserved last phenylalanine or tryptophan, likely due to a read error. The rearrangement uses TRBV29-1 and TRBJ2-5, with 12 bases aligning to TRBD2. Germline CDR1 is SQVTM and CDR2 is ANQGSEA. This CDR3 comprises 18 residues. With V trimmed by 3 bases and J by 7 bases, 18 bases remained unmatched. For the CDR3, the DNA is TGCAGCGTTGAGGACCCACTAGCGGGGGGCGGAGGATTCAGGACCCAGTACATC. Residues: CSVEDPLAGGGGFRTQYI.

This clonotype was recorded at least ten times. The chain employs TRBV6-1 and TRBJ2-3; no definite D call. V shed 5 bases and J shed 8 bases, with 14 bases lying between them. From germline, CDR1 is MNHNS and CDR2 SASEGT. The CDR3 is 13 amino acids. CDR3 sequence reads: CASSLRGDGTQYF. The CDR3, as DNA: TGTGCCAGCAGTTTGCGCGGAGACGGTACGCAGTATTTT.

This clonotype was counted at least ten times. V gene TRBV7-9 combines with J gene TRBJ1-1, with a tentative D call TRBD1 (6 bases). CDR3 length equals 14 residues. CDR1 SEHNR and CDR2 FQNEAQ come from the germline V gene (reference sequence). Deletions cut 1 base from V and 4 bases from J, with 10 bases between. CDR3 loop: CASSLGYRATEAFF. The CDR3 DNA reads as TGTGCCAGCAGCTTAGGGTACAGGGCCACTGAAGCTTTCTTT.

This clonotype was found a few times. V is TRBV27 and J is TRBJ1-6, with 9 bases that match TRBD1. Germline V gene data show CDR1 as MNHEY and CDR2 as SMNVEV (reference sequence). The V segment lost 3 bases and the J segment 7 bases; nucleotides outside the gene matches: 13. CDR3 length equals 18 residues. The CDR3: CASSFTSGTGRVNSPLHF. In DNA, the CDR3 is TGTGCCAGCAGTTTTACCTCCGGGACAGGGAGGGTCAATTCACCCCTCCACTTT.

With regard to this clonotype: Possible read error: a much larger clone is one base away. The chain carries TRBV6-2 or TRBV6-3 and TRBJ1-5; unclear D gene. This CDR3 contains 13 residues. Germline CDR1 MNHEY, CDR2 SVGEGT. Trimming removed 6 bases from V and 9 bases from J, with 15 bases in between. For the CDR3, the DNA is TGTGCCAGCAGCCCCGGACGGGGTTTGCCCCAGCATTTT. Amino acids: CASSPGRGLPQHF.

This clonotype was observed many times. J is TRBJ1-1 and V is TRBV20-1, with TRBD1 as a possible D gene (5 bases). This CDR3 region has 15 residues. CDR1 is DFQATT, CDR2 SNEGSKA, per germline (reference sequence). V was clipped by 2 bases and J by 1 base, with 14 bases between them. The CDR3 spells CSARSLQAWNTEAFF. CDR3 nucleotide sequence: TGCAGTGCTAGATCCCTACAGGCCTGGAACACTGAAGCTTTCTTT.

At least ten counts were recorded for this clonotype. V is TRBV6-2 or TRBV6-3 and J is TRBJ1-1; a possible D gene is TRBD1 (5 bases). The CDR3 contains 17 residues. V was shortened by 4 bases and J by 2 bases, with 20 bases between the two germline ends. CDR1 is MNHEY and CDR2 is SVGEGT in the germline V gene. The CDR3 protein is CASSSPGPGPKNTEAFF. The CDR3 DNA is TGTGCCAGCAGTTCCCCTGGGCCGGGACCTAAAAACACTGAAGCTTTCTTT.

This clonotype was detected ten times or more. The genes are TRBV2 and TRBJ2-1, with TRBD2 as a possible D gene (5 bases). Germline V gives CDR1 SNHLY, CDR2 FYNNEI. With 6 bases removed from V and 5 bases from J, the gap between germline ends came to 11 bases. This CDR3 is built from 13 residues. This chain's CDR3 is CASSPTRDNEQFF. CDR3 nucleotides: TGTGCCAGCAGCCCAACTAGGGACAATGAGCAGTTCTTC. The variable domain in full, with the rest retrieved from reference TRBV2 and TRBJ2-1, is EPEVTQTPSHQVTQMGQEVILRCVPISNHLYFYWYRQILGQKVEFLVSFYNNEISEKSEIFDDQFSVERPDGSNFTLKIRSTKLEDSAMYFCASSPTRDNEQFFGPGTRLTVL.

The table lists this clonotype with a few counts. A much larger clone sits a single nucleotide away, making a read error possible. The chain is built from TRBV7-9 and TRBJ2-4; D may match TRBD1 or TRBD2 (5 bases each). This CDR3 has 15 amino acids. V shed 1 base and J shed 0 bases, with 7 bases lying between them. Germline CDR1 reads SEHNR; CDR2 reads FQNEAQ (reference sequence). The chain's CDR3 is CASSLGGVAKNIQYF. In DNA, the CDR3 is TGTGCCAGCAGCTTAGGAGGGGTAGCCAAAAACATTCAGTACTTC.